This entry is about one T cell receptor beta chain. This entry comes from a study of blood T cell repertoires in COVID-19. Study in general: COVID-19 samples from acute and convalescent phases originated in the United States, Italy and Spain. From T cells, B-cell-depleted T cells, or PBMCs came the material, which was cDNA or gDNA.

The germline V and J ends were trimmed by 1 base and 7 bases, with 11 bases remaining between them. The CDR3 extends over 14 amino acids. Germline assignment: CDR1 MNHNS and CDR2 SASEGT. Original handling: Scientists estimated how many nucleated cells there were by amplifying reference gene primers. Clones were sequenced by immunoSEQ multiplex PCR, and TCRdb holds only the in-frame ones, with some missing. From that table come the V and J calls and clone size; the DNA was used to work out D and trimming. The sample contains 200,000 to 250,000 clones, approximately 86% of which appear only once. The sequenced sample was peripheral blood. V is TRBV6-1 and J is TRBJ1-3, with D possibly being TRBD1 (6 bases). This sequence originates from a woman in her 30s who had recovered from COVID-19. In nucleotides, the CDR3 is TGTGCCAGCAGTGAAGGCACAGGGTTGAACACCATATATTTT. As protein: CASSEGTGLNTIYF.